Below are 5 T cell receptor beta chains sequenced from a single sample in a study of T cells in Graves' hyperthyroidism and ophthalmopathy. Researchers took RNA transcripts and amplified the TCR beta CDR3 regions from them. HTBI primers drove first-round RT-PCR of the TCR CDR3. Using its own MiXCR run on the multiplex PCR reads, TCRdb lists one record per CDR3 protein. This sample carries approximately 400,000 distinct CDR3 sequences, roughly 14% of them seen once, and the ten largest clones take roughly 9.6%. Material for sequencing was blood. The receptors were gathered from a woman aged 55 to 70 with Graves' hyperthyroidism.

This clonotype was picked up many times. The chain recombines TRBV12-3 or TRBV12-4 with TRBJ2-1; TRBD2 is a possible D gene (7 bases). The CDR3 extends over 15 amino acids. V dropped 5 bases and J dropped 1 base, with 12 bases sitting between them. CDR3: CASSPQGGSYNEQFF. As DNA, the CDR3 is TGTGCCAGCAGTCCACAGGGAGGGTCCTACAATGAGCAGTTCTTC.

This clonotype occurred a few times. The rearrangement uses TRBV11-3 and TRBJ2-1, with TRBD2 matching over 7 bases. J gave up 9 bases and V 0 bases, and 14 bases lay outside the gene matches. Germline V gene data show CDR1 as SGHNT and CDR2 as YENEEA. This CDR3 has 17 residues. CDR3 DNA: TGTGCCAGCAGCTTAGAGTTATTCGGCGGGGGTTTAGTTGAGCAGTTCTTC. It yields the protein CASSLELFGGGLVEQFF. Supplemented by reference TRBV11-3 and TRBJ2-1, the full variable domain reads EAGVVQSPRYKIIEKKQPVAFWCNPISGHNTLYWYLQNLGQGPELLIRYENEEAVDDSQLPKDRFSAERLKGVDSTLKIQPAELGDSAVYLCASSLELFGGGLVEQFFGPGTRLTVL.

The chain uses TRBV28 and TRBJ2-7; TRBD2 aligns across 11 bases. The CDR3 extends over 15 amino acids. Germline CDR1 MDHEN, CDR2 SYDVKM. Trimming took 5 bases from V and 2 from J; bases not matched to a gene: 5. CDR3 protein: CASSTLAGGAYEQYF. In DNA, the CDR3 is TGTGCCAGCAGTACCCTAGCGGGAGGAGCCTACGAGCAGTACTTC. The whole variable domain, remainder taken from reference TRBV28 and TRBJ2-7, is DVKVTQSSRYLVKRTGEKVFLECVQDMDHENMFWYRQDPGLGLRLIYFSYDVKMKEKGDIPEGYSVSREKKERFSLILESASTNQTSMYLCASSTLAGGAYEQYFGPGTRLTVT.

The sample holds many counts of this clonotype. The genes are TRBV24-1 and TRBJ1-1; D is perhaps TRBD1 (5 bases). CDR3 length: 13 amino acids. CDR1 is KGHDR and CDR2 is SFDVKD in the germline V gene. The V end was cut by 5 bases, the J end by 4 bases, with 10 bases between. The CDR3 DNA reads as TGTGCCACCAGTGTGAGGGGAACCACTGAAGCTTTCTTT. This sequence encodes CATSVRGTTEAFF.

The chain is built from TRBV7-3 and TRBJ1-2, with TRBD1 matching 8 bases. The CDR3 has 13 amino acids. Germline trimming cut 3 bases from V and 14 bases from J; bases unmatched to any gene: 11. Germline-derived CDR1 and CDR2 are SGHTA and FQGTGA. The CDR3 here is CASSFPGGQALTF. In DNA, the CDR3 is TGTGCCAGCAGCTTCCCGGGGGGACAGGCCCTGACCTTC.